This T cell receptor beta chain was identified in a study of cytomegalovirus exposure and HLA in healthy donors. The V gene's germline CDR1 is SGHRS and CDR2 YFSETQ. The CDR3 has 14 amino acids. V was shortened by 2 bases and J by 2 bases, with 10 bases between the two germline ends. PCR involved 60 Vbeta and 13 Jbeta primers. Only in-frame clones appear in the TCRdb table, and some are missing; sequencing was by immunoSEQ multiplex PCR. The top ten clones hold about 5.4% of a sample with 98,000 or so clones, 70% to 85% of them seen once. The V and J genes are TRBV5-1 and TRBJ2-5; D remains unclear. Sequencing was carried out using PBMCs. The source is a young woman in good health and CMV-seropositive. CDR3: CASSLSDTQETQYF. For the CDR3, the DNA is TGCGCCAGCAGCTTATCCGACACACAAGAGACCCAGTACTTC.